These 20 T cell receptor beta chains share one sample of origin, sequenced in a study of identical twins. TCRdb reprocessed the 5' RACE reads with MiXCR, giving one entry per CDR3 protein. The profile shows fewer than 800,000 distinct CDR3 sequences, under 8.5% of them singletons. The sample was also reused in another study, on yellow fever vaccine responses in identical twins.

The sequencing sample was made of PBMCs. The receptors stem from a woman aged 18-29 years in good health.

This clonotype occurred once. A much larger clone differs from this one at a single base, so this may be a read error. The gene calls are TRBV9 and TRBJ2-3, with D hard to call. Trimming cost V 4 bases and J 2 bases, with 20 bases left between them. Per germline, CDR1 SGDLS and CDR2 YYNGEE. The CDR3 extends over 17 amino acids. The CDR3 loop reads CASSIPALAPATDTQYF. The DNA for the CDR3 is TGTGCCAGCAGCATCCCGGCGCTGGCTCCAGCCACAGATACGCAGTATTTT.

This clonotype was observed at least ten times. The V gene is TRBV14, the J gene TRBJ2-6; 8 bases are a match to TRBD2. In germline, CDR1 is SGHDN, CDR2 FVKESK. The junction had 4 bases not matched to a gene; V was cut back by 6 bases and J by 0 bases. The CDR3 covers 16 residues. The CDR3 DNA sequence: TGTGCCAGCAGACCAGCGGGGGCCTCTGGGGCCAACGTCCTGACTTTC. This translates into CASRPAGASGANVLTF.

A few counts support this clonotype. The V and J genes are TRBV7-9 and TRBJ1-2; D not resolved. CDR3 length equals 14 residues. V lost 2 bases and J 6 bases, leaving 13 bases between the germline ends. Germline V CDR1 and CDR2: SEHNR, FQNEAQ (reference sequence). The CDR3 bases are TGTGCCAGCAGCTTATCTGCCAGCACGAATGGCTACACCTTC. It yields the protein CASSLSASTNGYTF.

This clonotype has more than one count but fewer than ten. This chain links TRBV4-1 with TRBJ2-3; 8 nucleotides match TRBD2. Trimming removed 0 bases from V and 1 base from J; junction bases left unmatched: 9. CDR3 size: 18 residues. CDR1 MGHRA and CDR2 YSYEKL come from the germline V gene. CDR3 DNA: TGCGCCAGCAGCCAAGATGCCCAGCGGGGGCCTCGCACAGATACGCAGTATTTT. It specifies CASSQDAQRGPRTDTQYF.

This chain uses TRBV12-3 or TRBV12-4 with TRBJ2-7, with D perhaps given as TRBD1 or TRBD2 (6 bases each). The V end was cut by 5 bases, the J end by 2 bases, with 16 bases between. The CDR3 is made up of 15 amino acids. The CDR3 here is CASSLVGGPTYEQYF. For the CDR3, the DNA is TGTGCCAGCAGTCTCGTAGGGGGGCCCACCTACGAGCAGTACTTC.

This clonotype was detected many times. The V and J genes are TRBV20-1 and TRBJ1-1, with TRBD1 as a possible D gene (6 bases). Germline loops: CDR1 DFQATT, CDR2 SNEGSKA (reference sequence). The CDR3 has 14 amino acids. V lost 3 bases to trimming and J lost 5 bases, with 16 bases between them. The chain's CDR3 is CSASIQRRGTEAFF. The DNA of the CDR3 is TGCAGTGCTAGCATACAGCGAAGGGGGACTGAAGCTTTCTTT.

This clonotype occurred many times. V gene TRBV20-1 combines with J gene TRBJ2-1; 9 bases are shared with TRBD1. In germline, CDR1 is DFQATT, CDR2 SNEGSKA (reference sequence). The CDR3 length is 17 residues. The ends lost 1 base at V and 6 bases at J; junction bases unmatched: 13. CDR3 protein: CSARGRDLTGGSNEQFF. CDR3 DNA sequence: TGCAGTGCTAGAGGGAGGGACTTGACAGGGGGAAGCAATGAGCAGTTCTTC.

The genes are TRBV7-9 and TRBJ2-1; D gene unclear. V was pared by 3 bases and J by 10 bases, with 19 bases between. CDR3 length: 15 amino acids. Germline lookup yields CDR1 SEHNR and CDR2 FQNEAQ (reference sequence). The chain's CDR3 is CASSFPGPPTEEQFF. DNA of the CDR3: TGTGCCAGCAGCTTCCCGGGCCCCCCGACGGAGGAGCAGTTCTTC.

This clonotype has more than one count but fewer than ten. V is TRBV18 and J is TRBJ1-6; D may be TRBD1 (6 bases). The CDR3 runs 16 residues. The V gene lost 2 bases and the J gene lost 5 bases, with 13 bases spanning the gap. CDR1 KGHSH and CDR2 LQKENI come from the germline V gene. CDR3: CASSPTGQRNNSPLHF. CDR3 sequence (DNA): TGTGCCAGCTCACCAACCGGACAGAGAAATAATTCACCCCTCCACTTT.

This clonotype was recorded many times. CDR3 sequence (DNA): TGCGCCAGCAGCTTGGTATCACAGGTGCGAGAAAAACTGTTTTTT. It codes for CASSLVSQVREKLFF. The rearrangement uses TRBV5-1 and TRBJ1-4, with D possibly being TRBD1 (5 bases). Germline CDR1 and CDR2: SGHRS and YFSETQ. Trimming shortened V by 0 bases and J by 8 bases, and 14 bases separated the two germline ends. The length of the CDR3 is 15 residues.

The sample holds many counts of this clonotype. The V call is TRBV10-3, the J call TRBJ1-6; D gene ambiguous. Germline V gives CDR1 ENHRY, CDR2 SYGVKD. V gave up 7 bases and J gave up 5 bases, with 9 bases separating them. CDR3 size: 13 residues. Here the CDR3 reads CAIKAVDNSPLHF. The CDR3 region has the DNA TGTGCCATCAAGGCAGTAGATAATTCACCCCTCCACTTT.

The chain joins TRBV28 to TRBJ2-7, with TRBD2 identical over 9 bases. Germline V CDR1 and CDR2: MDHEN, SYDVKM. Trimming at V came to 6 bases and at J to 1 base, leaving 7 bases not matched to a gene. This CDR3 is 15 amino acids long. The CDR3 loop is CASSPASGASYEQYV. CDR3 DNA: TGTGCCAGCAGCCCAGCTAGCGGGGCTTCCTACGAGCAGTACGTC.

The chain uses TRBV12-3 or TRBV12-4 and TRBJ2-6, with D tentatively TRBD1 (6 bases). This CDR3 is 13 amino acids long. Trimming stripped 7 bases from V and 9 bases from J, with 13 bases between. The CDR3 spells CASTGRGFNVLTF. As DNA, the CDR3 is TGTGCCAGCACAGGCAGGGGATTCAACGTCCTGACTTTC.

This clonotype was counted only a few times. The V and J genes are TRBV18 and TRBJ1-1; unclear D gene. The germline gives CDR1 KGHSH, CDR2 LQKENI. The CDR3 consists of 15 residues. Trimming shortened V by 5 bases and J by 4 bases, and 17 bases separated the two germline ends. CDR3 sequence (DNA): TGTGCCAGCTCAGGGGTGAGGGTTAGCGGCACTGAAGCTTTCTTT. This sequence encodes CASSGVRVSGTEAFF.

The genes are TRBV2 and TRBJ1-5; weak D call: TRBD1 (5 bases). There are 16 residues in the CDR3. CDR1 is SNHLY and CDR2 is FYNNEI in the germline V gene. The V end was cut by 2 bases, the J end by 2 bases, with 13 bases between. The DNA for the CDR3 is TGTGCCAGCAGTGAAAGTTCGTTAGGGGGCAATCAGCCCCAGCATTTT. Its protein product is CASSESSLGGNQPQHF. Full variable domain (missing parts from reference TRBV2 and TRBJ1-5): EPEVTQTPSHQVTQMGQEVILRCVPISNHLYFYWYRQILGQKVEFLVSFYNNEISEKSEIFDDQFSVERPDGSNFTLKIRSTKLEDSAMYFCASSESSLGGNQPQHFGDGTRLSIL.

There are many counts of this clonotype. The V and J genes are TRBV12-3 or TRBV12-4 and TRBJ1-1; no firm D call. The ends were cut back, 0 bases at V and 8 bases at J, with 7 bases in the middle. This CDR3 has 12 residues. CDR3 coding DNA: TGTGCCAGCAGTTTAGCGCAGACAGAAGCTTTCTTT. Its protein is CASSLAQTEAFF.

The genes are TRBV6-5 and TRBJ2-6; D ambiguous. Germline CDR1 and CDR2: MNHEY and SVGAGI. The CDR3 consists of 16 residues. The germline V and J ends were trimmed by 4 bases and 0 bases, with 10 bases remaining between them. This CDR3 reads CASSSLPRSGANVLTF. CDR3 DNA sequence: TGTGCCAGCAGTTCCCTACCACGCTCTGGGGCCAACGTCCTGACTTTC.

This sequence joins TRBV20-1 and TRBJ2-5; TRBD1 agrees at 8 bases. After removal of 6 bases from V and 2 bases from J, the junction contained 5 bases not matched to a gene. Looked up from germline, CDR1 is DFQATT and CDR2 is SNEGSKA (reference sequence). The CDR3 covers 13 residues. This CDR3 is CSAPWTGQETQYF. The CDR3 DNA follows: TGCAGTGCGCCCTGGACAGGGCAAGAGACCCAGTACTTC.

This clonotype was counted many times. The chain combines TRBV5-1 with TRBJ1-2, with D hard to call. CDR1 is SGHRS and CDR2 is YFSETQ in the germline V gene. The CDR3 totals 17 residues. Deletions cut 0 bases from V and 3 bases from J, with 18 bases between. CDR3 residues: CASSLVPGQIVDYGYTF. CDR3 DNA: TGCGCCAGCAGCTTGGTACCTGGTCAAATTGTTGACTATGGCTACACCTTC.

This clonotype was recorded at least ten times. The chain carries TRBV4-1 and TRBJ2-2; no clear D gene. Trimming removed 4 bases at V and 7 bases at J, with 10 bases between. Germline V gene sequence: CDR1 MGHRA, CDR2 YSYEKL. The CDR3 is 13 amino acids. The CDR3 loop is CASSLPVGGELFF. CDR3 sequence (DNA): TGCGCCAGCAGCCTCCCTGTGGGCGGGGAGCTGTTTTTT.